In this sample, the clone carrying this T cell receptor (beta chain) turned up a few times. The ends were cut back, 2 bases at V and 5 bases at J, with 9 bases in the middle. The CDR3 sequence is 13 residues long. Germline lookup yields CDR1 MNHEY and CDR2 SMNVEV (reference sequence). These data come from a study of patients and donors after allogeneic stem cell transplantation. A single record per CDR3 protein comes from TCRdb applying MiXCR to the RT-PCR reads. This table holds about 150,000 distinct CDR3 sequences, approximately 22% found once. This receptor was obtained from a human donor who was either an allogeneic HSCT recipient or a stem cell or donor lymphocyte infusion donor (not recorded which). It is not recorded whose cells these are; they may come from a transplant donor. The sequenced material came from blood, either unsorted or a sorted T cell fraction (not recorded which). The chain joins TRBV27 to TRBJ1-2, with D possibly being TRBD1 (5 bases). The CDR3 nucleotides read TGTGCCAGCAGTTTAACGGCAGGGTATGGCTACACCTTC. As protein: CASSLTAGYGYTF.